The next 7 T cell receptor beta chains were all read from a single sample in a study of OX40 agonist ivuxolimab in advanced cancers. The method behind the library was the immunoSEQ multiplex PCR assay. TCRdb mirrors the immuneACCESS table, restricted to in-frame sequences. Some clones are absent from its copies; in checked studies, under half trace to an unresolved V gene, and the reason for the others is unknown. Recorded for this sample are 80,000 to 100,000 clones; about nine tenths of them occurred a single time. The top ten constitute around 5.2% of the sample. Source: CD4+ or CD8+ T cells sorted from blood, taken in a trial of the OX40 agonist ivuxolimab. The origin of the receptors is an adult with an advanced solid tumor such as melanoma, head and neck, liver or kidney cancer.

This clone was seen a single time. Other DNA sequences within the sample encode an identical CDR3. The V and J genes are TRBV11-2 and TRBJ1-5, with unresolved D. Trimming cost V 0 bases and J 2 bases, with 2 bases left between them. The V gene's germline CDR1 is SGHAT and CDR2 FQNNGV. The CDR3 extends over 13 amino acids. CDR3 sequence: CASSLDGNQPQHF. In DNA form, the CDR3 reads TGTGCCAGCAGCTTAGACGGCAATCAGCCCCAGCATTTT.

The chain recombines TRBV4-3 with TRBJ1-6; a weak D match, TRBD1 (6 bases). With 0 bases removed from V and 12 bases from J, the gap between germline ends came to 21 bases. The CDR3 has 17 residues. Germline V lookup: CDR1 LGHNA, CDR2 YSLEER. CDR3 nucleotides: TGCGCCAGCAGCCAAGATCTAAGGGGGAGGGGCGTTCGACCCCTCCACTTT. Translation gives CASSQDLRGRGVRPLHF.

The chain combines TRBV5-1 with TRBJ2-7; unclear D gene. The CDR3 length is 11 residues. Trimming removed 4 bases from V and 3 bases from J, with 5 bases in between. Germline V gene data show CDR1 as SGHRS and CDR2 as YFSETQ. CDR3 loop: CASSKDYEQYF. CDR3 DNA sequence: TGCGCCAGCAGCAAGGACTACGAGCAGTACTTC.

The chain carries TRBV30 and TRBJ2-3, with 7 positions matching TRBD1. CDR3 size: 13 residues. V was clipped by 2 bases and J by 2 bases; unmatched bases: 1. CDR1 is GTSNPN, CDR2 SVGIG, per germline (reference sequence). CDR3 in DNA: TGTGCCTGGAGTAAGGGGGCCACAGATACGCAGTATTTT. Translated: CAWSKGATDTQYF.

The V call is TRBV5-1, the J call TRBJ2-1, with 11 bases aligning to TRBD2. The CDR3 spans 17 residues. The germline CDR1 and CDR2 sequences are SGHRS and YFSETQ. The V segment lost 3 bases and the J segment 0 bases; nucleotides outside the gene matches: 5. In nucleotides, the CDR3 is TGCGCCAGCAGCTCGTCTAGCGGGGGGACCTCCTACAATGAGCAGTTCTTC. It codes for CASSSSSGGTSYNEQFF.

The gene calls are TRBV4-3 and TRBJ2-2; D remains ambiguous. Germline loops: CDR1 LGHNA, CDR2 YSLEER. The V and J ends lost 1 base and 8 bases respectively, with 11 bases between them. This CDR3 is built from 14 residues. The CDR3 DNA follows: TGCGCCAGCAGCCAAGGCGACTCTAGGGGGGAGCTGTTTTTT. This sequence encodes CASSQGDSRGELFF.

Details on this clone: A junction boundary mismatches the germline segment, possibly from a read error. This chain links TRBV7-7 with TRBJ2-1; 8 positions match TRBD1. The germline V gene encodes CDR1 SSHAT and CDR2 FNYEAQ (reference sequence). This CDR3 is built from 17 residues. CDR3 DNA: TGTGCTAGCAGCCAGATCCCCTCAGGGGGCTACTACAATGAGCAGTTCTTC. Protein sequence: CASSQIPSGGYYNEQFF.